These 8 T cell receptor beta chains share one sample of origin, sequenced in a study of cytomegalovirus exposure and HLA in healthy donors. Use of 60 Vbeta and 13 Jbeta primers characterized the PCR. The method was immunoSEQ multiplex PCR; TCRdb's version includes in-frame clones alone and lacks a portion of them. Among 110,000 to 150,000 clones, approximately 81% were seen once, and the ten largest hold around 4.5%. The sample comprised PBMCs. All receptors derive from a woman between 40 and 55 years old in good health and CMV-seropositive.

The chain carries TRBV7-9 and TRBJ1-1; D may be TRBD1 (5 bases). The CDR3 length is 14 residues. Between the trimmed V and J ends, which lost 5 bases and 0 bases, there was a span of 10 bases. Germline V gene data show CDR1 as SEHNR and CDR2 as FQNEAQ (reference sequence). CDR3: CASSLGGVNTEAFF. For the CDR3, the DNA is TGTGCCAGCAGCCTGGGGGGGGTGAACACTGAAGCTTTCTTT. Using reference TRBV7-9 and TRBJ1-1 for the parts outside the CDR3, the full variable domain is DTGVSQNPRHKITKRGQNVTFRCDPISEHNRLYWYRQTLGQGPEFLTYFQNEAQLEKSRLLSDRFSAERPKGSFSTLEIQRTEQGDSAMYLCASSLGGVNTEAFFGQGTRLTVV.

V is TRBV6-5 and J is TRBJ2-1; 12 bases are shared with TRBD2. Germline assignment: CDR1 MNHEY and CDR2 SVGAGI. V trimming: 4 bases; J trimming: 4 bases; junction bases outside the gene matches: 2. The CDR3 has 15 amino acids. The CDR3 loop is CASSSGTSGYNEQFF. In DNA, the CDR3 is TGTGCCAGCAGTTCGGGGACTAGCGGGTACAATGAGCAGTTCTTC.

The CDR3 nucleotides read TGTGCCAGCAGCTTAGAACCGGGGAGGAATGAGCAGTTCTTC. Translating gives CASSLEPGRNEQFF. The J gene is TRBJ2-1, the V gene TRBV7-9; D perhaps matches TRBD2 (6 bases). Germline CDR1 is SEHNR and CDR2 is FQNEAQ (reference sequence). This CDR3 is 14 amino acids long. V dropped 1 base and J dropped 7 bases, with 11 bases sitting between them. The full variable domain, completed using reference TRBV7-9 and TRBJ2-1, is DTGVSQNPRHKITKRGQNVTFRCDPISEHNRLYWYRQTLGQGPEFLTYFQNEAQLEKSRLLSDRFSAERPKGSFSTLEIQRTEQGDSAMYLCASSLEPGRNEQFFGPGTRLTVL.

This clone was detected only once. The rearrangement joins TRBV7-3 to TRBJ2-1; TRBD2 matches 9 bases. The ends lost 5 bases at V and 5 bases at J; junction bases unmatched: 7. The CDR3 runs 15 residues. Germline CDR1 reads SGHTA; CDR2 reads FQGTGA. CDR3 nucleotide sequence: TGTGCCAGCAGCCCTAGACTAGCGGCCCACAATGAGCAGTTCTTC. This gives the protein CASSPRLAAHNEQFF.

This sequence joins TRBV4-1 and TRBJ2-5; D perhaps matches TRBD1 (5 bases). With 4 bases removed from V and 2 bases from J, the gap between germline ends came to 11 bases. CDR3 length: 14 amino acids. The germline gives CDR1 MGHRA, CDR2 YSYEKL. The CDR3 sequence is CASSRSDNQETQYF. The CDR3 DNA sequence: TGCGCCAGCAGCCGGTCGGACAATCAAGAGACCCAGTACTTC.

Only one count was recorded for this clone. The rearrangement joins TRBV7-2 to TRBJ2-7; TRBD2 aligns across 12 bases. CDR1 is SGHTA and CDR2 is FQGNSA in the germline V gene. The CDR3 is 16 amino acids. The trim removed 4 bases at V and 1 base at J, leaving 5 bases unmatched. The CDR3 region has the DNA TGTGCCAGCAGCTCCCAGACTAGCGGGGGTTCCTACGAGCAGTACTTC. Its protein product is CASSSQTSGGSYEQYF. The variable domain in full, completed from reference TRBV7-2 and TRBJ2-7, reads GAGVSQSPSNKVTEKGKDVELRCDPISGHTALYWYRQSLGQGLEFLIYFQGNSAPDKSGLPSDRFSAERTGGSVSTLTIQRTQQEDSAVYLCASSSQTSGGSYEQYFGPGTRLTVT.

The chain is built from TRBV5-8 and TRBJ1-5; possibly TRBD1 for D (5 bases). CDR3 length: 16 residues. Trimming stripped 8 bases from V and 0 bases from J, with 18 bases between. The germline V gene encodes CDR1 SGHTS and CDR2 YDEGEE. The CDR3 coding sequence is TGTGCCAGTAACCCACCAAGACAGTCTAGCAATCAGCCCCAGCATTTT. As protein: CASNPPRQSSNQPQHF.

In DNA, the CDR3 is TGTGCCAGCAGTTTAATCCCCGTTCGGAGAGATGAGCAGTTCTTC. This translates into CASSLIPVRRDEQFF. This chain links TRBV27 with TRBJ2-1; D not certain. This CDR3 contains 15 residues. The V and J ends lost 2 bases and 8 bases respectively, with 16 bases between them. CDR1 is MNHEY, CDR2 SMNVEV, per germline (reference sequence).